The sequence of this TCR beta chain was determined in a study of cytomegalovirus exposure and HLA in healthy donors. Looking at the study overall: There were 90 million to 140 million unique TCR beta sequences, drawn from 180 million or so T cells, in an earlier analysis. General study results and limits: An analysis that was carried out later associated about 17,000 TCR beta sequences with HLA alleles at 0.05 false discovery rate.

This clone was counted only a few times. The antigen is unknown. The PCR was carried out with 60 Vbeta primers and 13 Jbeta primers. Using immunoSEQ multiplex PCR, the repertoire was profiled, and TCRdb retains in-frame clones only, with some absent. Of approximately 150,000 clones listed, more than 65% are singletons. The V end was cut by 0 bases, the J end by 0 bases, with 9 bases between. CDR3 length: 16 residues. Germline values: CDR1 LGHNA, CDR2 YNFKEQ. The J gene is TRBJ1-3, the V gene TRBV4-2; no firm D call. Sample: PBMCs. The TCR comes from a woman in her forties in good health and CMV-seropositive. CDR3 sequence reads: CASSQEVLGSGNTIYF. The DNA of the CDR3 is TGTGCCAGCAGCCAAGAGGTACTTGGCTCTGGAAACACCATATATTTT.